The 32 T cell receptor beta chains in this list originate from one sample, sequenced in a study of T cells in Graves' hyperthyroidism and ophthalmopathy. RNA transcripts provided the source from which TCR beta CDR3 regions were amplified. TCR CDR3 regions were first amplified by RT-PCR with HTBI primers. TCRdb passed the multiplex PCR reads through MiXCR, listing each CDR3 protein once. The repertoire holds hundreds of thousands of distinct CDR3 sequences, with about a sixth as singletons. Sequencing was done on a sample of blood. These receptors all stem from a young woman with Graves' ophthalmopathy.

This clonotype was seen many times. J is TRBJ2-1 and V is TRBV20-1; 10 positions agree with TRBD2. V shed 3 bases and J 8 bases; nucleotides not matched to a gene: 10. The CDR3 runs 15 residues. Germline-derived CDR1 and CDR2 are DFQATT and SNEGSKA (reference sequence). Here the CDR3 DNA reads TGCAGTGCTAGGGCCCTAGCGGGAGTTGGCCATGAGCAGTTCTTC. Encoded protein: CSARALAGVGHEQFF.

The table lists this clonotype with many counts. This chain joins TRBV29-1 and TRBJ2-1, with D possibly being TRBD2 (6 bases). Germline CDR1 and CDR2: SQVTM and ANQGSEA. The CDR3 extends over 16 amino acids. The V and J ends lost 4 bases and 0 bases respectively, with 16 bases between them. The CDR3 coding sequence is TGCAGCGTTGTAAAGGAGGGCAGGAGCTCCTACAATGAGCAGTTCTTC. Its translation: CSVVKEGRSSYNEQFF.

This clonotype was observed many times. CDR3 DNA: TGTGCCAGCAGTTTATTTTTGGGGGCAGGTGGCTACACCTTC. Translation gives CASSLFLGAGGYTF. The chain recombines TRBV28 with TRBJ1-2; D may be TRBD1 (6 bases). CDR3 length: 14 residues. Germline V gene lookup returns CDR1 MDHEN and CDR2 SYDVKM. V lost 1 base, J lost 7 bases, and 13 bases lay in between.

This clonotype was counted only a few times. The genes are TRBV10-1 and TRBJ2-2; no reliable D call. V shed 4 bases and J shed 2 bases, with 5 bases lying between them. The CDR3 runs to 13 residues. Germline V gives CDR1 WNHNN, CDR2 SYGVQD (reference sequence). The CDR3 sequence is CASSGSNTGELFF. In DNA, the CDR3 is TGCGCCAGCAGTGGGAGTAACACCGGGGAGCTGTTTTTT.

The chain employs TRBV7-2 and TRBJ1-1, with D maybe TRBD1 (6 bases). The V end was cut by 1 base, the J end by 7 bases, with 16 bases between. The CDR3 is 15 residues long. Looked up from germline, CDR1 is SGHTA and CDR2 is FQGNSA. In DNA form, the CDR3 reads TGTGCCAGCAGCTTAGTGGCGGGGGCGCGGGGTGAAGCTTTCTTT. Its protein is CASSLVAGARGEAFF.

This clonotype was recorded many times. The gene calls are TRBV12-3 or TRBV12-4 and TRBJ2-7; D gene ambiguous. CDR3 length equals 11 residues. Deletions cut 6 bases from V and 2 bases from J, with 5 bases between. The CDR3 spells CASRGTYEQYF. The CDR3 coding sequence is TGTGCCAGCAGGGGTACCTACGAGCAGTACTTC.

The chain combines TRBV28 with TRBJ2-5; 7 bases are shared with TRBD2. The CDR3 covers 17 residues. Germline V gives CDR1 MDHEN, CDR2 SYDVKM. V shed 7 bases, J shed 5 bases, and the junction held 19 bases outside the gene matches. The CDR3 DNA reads TGTGCCAGCATGGGTAGCGCGCGATCTCTGGGGGGGGAGACCCAGTACTTC. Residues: CASMGSARSLGGETQYF.

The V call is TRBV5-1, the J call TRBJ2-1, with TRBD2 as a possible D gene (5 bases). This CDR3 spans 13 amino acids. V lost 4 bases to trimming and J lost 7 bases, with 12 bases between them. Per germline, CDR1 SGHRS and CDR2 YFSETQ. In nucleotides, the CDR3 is TGCGCCAGCAGCCCTCTTAGGAGGAATGAGCAGTTCTTC. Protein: CASSPLRRNEQFF.

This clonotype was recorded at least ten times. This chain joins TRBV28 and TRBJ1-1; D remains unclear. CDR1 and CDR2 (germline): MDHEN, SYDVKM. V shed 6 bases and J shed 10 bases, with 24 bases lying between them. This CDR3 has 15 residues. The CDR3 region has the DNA TGTGCCAGCAGAGACCGGGCCAAGGGAAACTTTGGAGCTTTCTTT. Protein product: CASRDRAKGNFGAFF.

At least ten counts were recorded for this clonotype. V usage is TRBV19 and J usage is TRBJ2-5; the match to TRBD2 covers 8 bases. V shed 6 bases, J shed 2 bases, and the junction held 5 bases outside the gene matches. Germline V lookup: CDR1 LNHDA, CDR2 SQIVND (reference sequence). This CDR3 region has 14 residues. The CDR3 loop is CASSQLAAQETQYF. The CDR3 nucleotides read TGTGCCAGTAGCCAACTAGCGGCGCAAGAGACCCAGTACTTC.

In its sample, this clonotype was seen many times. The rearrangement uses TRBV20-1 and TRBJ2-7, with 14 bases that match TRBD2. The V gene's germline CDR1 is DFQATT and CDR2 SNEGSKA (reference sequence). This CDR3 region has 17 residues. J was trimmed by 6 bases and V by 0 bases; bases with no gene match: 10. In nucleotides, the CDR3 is TGCAGTGCTAGAGATTTGACTAGCGGGAGGGTATCCGGCGAGCAGTACTTC. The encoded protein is CSARDLTSGRVSGEQYF.

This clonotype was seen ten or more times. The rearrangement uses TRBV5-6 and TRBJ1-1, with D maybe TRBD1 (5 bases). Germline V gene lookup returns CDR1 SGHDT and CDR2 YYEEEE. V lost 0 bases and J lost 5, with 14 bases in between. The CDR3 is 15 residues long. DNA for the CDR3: TGTGCCAGCAGCTTGGCCCCAGGGTTTGGGACTGAAGCTTTCTTT. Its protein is CASSLAPGFGTEAFF.

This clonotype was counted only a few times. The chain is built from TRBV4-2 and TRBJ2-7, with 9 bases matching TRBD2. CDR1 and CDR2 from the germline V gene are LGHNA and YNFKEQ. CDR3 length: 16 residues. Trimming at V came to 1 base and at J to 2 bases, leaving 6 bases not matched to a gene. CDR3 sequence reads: CASSQAASGAAYEQYF. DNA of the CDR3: TGTGCCAGCAGCCAAGCGGCTAGCGGGGCCGCCTACGAGCAGTACTTC.

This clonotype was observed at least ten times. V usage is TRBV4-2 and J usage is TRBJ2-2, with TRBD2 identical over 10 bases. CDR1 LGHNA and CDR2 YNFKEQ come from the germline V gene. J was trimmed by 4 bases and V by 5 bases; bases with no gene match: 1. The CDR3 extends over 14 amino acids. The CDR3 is CASSVAGGTGELFF. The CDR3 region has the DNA TGTGCCAGCAGCGTAGCGGGGGGCACCGGGGAGCTGTTTTTT.

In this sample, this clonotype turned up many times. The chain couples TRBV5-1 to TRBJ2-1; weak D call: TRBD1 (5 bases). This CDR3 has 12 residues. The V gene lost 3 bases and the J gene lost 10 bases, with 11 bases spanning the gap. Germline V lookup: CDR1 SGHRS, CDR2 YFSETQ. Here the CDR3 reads CASSSRSGEQFF. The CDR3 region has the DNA TGCGCCAGCAGCTCCCGCTCAGGGGAGCAGTTCTTC.

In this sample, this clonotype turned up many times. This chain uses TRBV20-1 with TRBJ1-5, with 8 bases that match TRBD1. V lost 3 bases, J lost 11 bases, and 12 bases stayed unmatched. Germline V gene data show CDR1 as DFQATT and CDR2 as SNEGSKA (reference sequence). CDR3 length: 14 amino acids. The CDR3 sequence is CSASPGQGIRSQHF. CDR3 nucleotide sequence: TGCAGTGCTAGCCCCGGACAGGGAATCCGGTCCCAGCATTTT.

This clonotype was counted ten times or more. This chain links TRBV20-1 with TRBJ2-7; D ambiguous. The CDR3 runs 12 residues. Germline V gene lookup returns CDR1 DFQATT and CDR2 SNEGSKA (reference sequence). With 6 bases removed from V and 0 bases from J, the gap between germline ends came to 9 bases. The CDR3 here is CSASGYSYEQYF. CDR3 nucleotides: TGCAGTGCAAGTGGATACTCCTACGAGCAGTACTTC.

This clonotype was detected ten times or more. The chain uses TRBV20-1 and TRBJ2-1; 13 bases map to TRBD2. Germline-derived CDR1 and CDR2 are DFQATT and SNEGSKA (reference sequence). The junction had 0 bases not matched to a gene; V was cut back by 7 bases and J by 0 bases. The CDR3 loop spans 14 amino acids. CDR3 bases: TGCAGTGGGACTAGCGGGAGCTCCTACAATGAGCAGTTCTTC. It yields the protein CSGTSGSSYNEQFF.

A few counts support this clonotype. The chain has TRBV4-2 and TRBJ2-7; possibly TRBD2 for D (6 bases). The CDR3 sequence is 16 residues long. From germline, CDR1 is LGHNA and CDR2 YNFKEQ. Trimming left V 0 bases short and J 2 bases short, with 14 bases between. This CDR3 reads CASSQERGTGTYEQYF. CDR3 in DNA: TGTGCCAGCAGCCAAGAAAGAGGGACTGGAACCTACGAGCAGTACTTC.

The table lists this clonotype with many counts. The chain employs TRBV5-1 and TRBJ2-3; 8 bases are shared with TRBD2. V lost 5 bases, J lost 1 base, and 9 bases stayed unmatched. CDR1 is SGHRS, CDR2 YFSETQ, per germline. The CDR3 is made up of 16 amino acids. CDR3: CASSTSGPRGTDTQYF. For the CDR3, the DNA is TGCGCCAGCAGTACTAGCGGACCGAGGGGCACAGATACGCAGTATTTT.

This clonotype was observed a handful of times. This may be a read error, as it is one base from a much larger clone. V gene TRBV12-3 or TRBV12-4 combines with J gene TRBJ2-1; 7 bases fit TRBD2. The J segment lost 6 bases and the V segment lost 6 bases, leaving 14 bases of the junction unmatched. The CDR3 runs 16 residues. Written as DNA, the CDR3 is TGTGCCAGCAGGTCCCGACTAGCCCGTAGTTGCAATGAGCAGTTCTTC. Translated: CASRSRLARSCNEQFF.

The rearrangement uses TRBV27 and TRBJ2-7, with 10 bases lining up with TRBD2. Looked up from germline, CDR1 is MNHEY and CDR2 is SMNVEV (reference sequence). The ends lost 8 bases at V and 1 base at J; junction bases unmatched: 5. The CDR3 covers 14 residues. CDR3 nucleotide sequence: TGTGCCAGCGCCTCTAGCGGGGGATCCTACGAGCAGTACTTC. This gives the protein CASASSGGSYEQYF.

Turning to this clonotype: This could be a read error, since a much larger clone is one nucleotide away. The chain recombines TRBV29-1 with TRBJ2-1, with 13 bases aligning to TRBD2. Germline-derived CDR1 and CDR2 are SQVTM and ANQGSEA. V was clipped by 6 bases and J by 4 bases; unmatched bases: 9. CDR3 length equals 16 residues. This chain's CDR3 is CSVVRTSGSQYNEQFF. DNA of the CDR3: TGCAGCGTCGTTAGGACTAGCGGGAGCCAATACAATGAGCAGTTCTTC.

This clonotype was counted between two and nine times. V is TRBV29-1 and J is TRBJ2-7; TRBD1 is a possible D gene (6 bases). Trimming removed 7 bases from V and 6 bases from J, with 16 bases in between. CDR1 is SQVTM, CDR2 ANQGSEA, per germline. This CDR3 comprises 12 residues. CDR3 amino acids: CSAGLQGREQYF. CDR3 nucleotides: TGCAGCGCAGGGCTACAGGGTCGCGAGCAGTACTTC.

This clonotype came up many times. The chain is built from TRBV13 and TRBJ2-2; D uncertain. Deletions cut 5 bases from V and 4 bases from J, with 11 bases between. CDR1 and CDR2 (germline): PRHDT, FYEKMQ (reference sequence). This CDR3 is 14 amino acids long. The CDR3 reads CASSPITVTGELFF. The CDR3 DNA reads TGTGCCAGCAGCCCGATAACAGTCACCGGGGAGCTGTTTTTT.

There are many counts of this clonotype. CDR3 residues: CASRGYNEQFF. The CDR3 DNA sequence: TGTGCCAGCAGGGGATACAATGAGCAGTTCTTC. V and J are TRBV7-9 and TRBJ2-1; D is unclear. V was trimmed by 6 bases and J by 4 bases, leaving 4 bases between them. Germline loops: CDR1 SEHNR, CDR2 FQNEAQ (reference sequence). The CDR3 spans 11 residues.

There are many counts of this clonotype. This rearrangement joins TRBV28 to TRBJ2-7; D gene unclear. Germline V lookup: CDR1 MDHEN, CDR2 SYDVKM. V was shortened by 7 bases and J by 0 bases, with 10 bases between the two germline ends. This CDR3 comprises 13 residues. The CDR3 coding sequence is TGTGCCAGCACCTCGACCAGCTCCTACGAGCAGTACTTC. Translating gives CASTSTSSYEQYF. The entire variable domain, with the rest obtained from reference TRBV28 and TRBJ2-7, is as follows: DVKVTQSSRYLVKRTGEKVFLECVQDMDHENMFWYRQDPGLGLRLIYFSYDVKMKEKGDIPEGYSVSREKKERFSLILESASTNQTSMYLCASTSTSSYEQYFGPGTRLTVT.

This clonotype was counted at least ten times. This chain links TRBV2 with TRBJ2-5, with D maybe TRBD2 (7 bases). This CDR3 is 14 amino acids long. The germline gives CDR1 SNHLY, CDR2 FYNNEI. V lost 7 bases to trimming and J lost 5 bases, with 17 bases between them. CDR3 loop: CASKRGGSGETQYF. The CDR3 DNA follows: TGTGCCAGCAAACGCGGGGGCTCAGGGGAGACCCAGTACTTC.

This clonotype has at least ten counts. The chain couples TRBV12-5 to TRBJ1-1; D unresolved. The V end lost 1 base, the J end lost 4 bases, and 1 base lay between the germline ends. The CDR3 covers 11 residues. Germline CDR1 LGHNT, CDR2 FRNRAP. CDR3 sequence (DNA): TGTGCTAGTGGTTTGGGCACTGAAGCTTTCTTT. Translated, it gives CASGLGTEAFF.

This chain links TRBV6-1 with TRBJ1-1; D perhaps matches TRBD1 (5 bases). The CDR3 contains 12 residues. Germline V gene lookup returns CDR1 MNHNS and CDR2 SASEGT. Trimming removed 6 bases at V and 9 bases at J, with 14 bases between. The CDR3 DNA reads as TGTGCCAGCAGCAATCAGGGTCCTCAAGCTTTCTTT. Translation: CASSNQGPQAFF.

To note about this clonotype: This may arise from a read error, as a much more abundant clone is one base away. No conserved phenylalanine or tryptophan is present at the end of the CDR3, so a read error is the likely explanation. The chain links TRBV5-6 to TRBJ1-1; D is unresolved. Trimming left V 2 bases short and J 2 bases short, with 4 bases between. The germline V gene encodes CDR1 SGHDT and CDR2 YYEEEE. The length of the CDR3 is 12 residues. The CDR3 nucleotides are TGTGCCAGCAGCTTTCAAAACACTGAAGCTTTCCTT. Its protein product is CASSFQNTEAFL.

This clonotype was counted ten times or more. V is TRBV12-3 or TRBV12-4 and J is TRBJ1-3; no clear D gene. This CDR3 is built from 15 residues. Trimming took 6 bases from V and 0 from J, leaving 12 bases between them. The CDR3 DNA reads TGTGCCAGCAGGCCGTCAGATTTCTCTGGAAACACCATATATTTT. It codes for CASRPSDFSGNTIYF.